What follows is one T cell receptor beta chain and its context. Its antigen is not identified. The method was immunoSEQ multiplex PCR; TCRdb's version includes in-frame clones alone and lacks a portion of them. The sample lists about 1.5 million clones, over 95% occurring once. The record originates from a study of shared clonotypes between healthy human individuals. General study findings and limits: Inspection by rarefaction showed sorted-subset sequencing to be incomplete despite large depth. Clonotypes that were shared across four donors made up 4% to 6% of naive CD4 clonotypes.

V lost 5 bases and J lost 2, with 16 bases in between. CDR3 size: 15 residues. CDR1 and CDR2 (germline): SEHNR, FQNEAQ (reference sequence). The chain combines TRBV7-9 with TRBJ2-7; D is uncertain. The sample consisted of naive CD4+ T cells sorted from blood. Indicated subset: CD45RA+ positively selected. The clonotype was recovered from a man aged 25-45 years in good health. This CDR3 reads CASSPGPDWTYEQYF. In nucleotides, the CDR3 is TGTGCCAGCAGCCCTGGGCCCGACTGGACCTACGAGCAGTACTTC.